Each of the 14 T cell receptor beta chains below was sequenced from the same sample in a study of CD8+ T cells in alopecia areata. RNA, once extracted, was reverse transcribed into cDNA for use as the sequencing template. Assay: immunoSEQ multiplex PCR; the TCRdb copy retains only in-frame clones and omits some. The sample carries over 120,000 clones, roughly 50% recorded once. Treatment given: oral pan-JAK inhibitor, 5-10 mg twice daily. The sample consisted of CD8+ T cells sorted from blood, taken at week 4, from a patient treated with tofacitinib. These TCRs come from a human donor with alopecia areata.

This chain links TRBV29-1 with TRBJ2-1, with 10 bases that match TRBD2. CDR3 length equals 12 residues. Looked up from germline, CDR1 is SQVTM and CDR2 is ANQGSEA. The junction had 2 bases not matched to a gene; V was cut back by 8 bases and J by 4 bases. CDR3 amino acids: CSLAGAYNEQFF. CDR3 DNA: TGCAGCCTAGCGGGAGCTTACAATGAGCAGTTCTTC.

CDR3 region: CASSLDGGTEAFF. CDR3 nucleotide sequence: TGTGCCAGCAGCTTAGACGGGGGCACTGAAGCTTTCTTT. J is TRBJ1-1 and V is TRBV11-2; maybe TRBD1 (5 bases). The V end lost 0 bases, the J end lost 4 bases, and 6 bases lay between the germline ends. This CDR3 is 13 amino acids long. Germline CDR1 reads SGHAT; CDR2 reads FQNNGV.

The rearrangement joins TRBV7-6 to TRBJ1-2, with D maybe TRBD1 (5 bases). Trimming removed 3 bases from V and 2 bases from J, with 16 bases in between. Germline lookup yields CDR1 SGHVS and CDR2 FNYEAQ. This CDR3 has 16 residues. The CDR3 nucleotides are TGTGCCAGCAGCTTGGAGGAGGGGCCTCTAAACTATGGCTACACCTTC. Its protein product is CASSLEEGPLNYGYTF.

The chain links TRBV2 to TRBJ2-5; 7 bases agree with TRBD2. With V trimmed by 9 bases and J by 5 bases, 12 bases remained unmatched. CDR1 and CDR2 (germline): SNHLY, FYNNEI. The CDR3 is 14 amino acids. CDR3 amino acids: CASLLAGDGETQYF. DNA for the CDR3: TGTGCCAGTCTGCTTGCGGGGGATGGGGAGACCCAGTACTTC.

This chain connects TRBV7-9 to TRBJ2-7; a weak D match, TRBD1 (6 bases). Deletions cut 0 bases from V and 2 bases from J, with 8 bases between. This CDR3 spans 14 amino acids. Looked up from germline, CDR1 is SEHNR and CDR2 is FQNEAQ (reference sequence). In nucleotides, the CDR3 is TGTGCCAGCAGCTTAGCGGGGGCCCCCTACGAGCAGTACTTC. It is translated as CASSLAGAPYEQYF.

CDR3 region: CASSPPRGGYNEQFF. CDR3 nucleotides: TGCGCCAGCAGCCCCCCCCGGGGGGGGTACAATGAGCAGTTCTTC. The chain combines TRBV4-1 with TRBJ2-1, with 8 bases identical to TRBD2. V dropped 4 bases and J dropped 4; count of bases not matched to a gene: 6. This CDR3 has 15 residues. CDR1 is MGHRA, CDR2 YSYEKL, per germline.

The rearrangement links TRBV13 to TRBJ2-1; perhaps D is TRBD1 or TRBD2 (5 bases each). Germline V lookup: CDR1 PRHDT, CDR2 FYEKMQ (reference sequence). The CDR3 totals 12 residues. Trimming shortened V by 6 bases and J by 9 bases, and 12 bases separated the two germline ends. The CDR3 DNA follows: TGTGCCAGCAGGATTGGGGGACGTGAGCAGTTCTTC. Encoded protein: CASRIGGREQFF.

The rearrangement links TRBV4-1 to TRBJ2-5; no clear D gene. This CDR3 has 13 residues. In germline, CDR1 is MGHRA, CDR2 YSYEKL. The germline V and J ends were trimmed by 0 bases and 3 bases, with 5 bases remaining between them. The CDR3 here is CASSQDVEETQYF. The CDR3 DNA is TGCGCCAGCAGCCAAGATGTGGAAGAGACCCAGTACTTC.

The gene calls are TRBV4-1 and TRBJ2-3, with a possible D match to TRBD2 (6 bases). Trimming left V 1 base short and J 1 base short, with 15 bases between. Germline lookup yields CDR1 MGHRA and CDR2 YSYEKL. CDR3 size: 17 residues. The CDR3 reads CASSQVPFGGGTDTQYF. The CDR3 DNA is TGCGCCAGCAGCCAAGTCCCTTTCGGAGGGGGCACAGATACGCAGTATTTT.

There are a few counts of this clone. The chain has TRBV7-6 and TRBJ2-2; D is ambiguous. V lost 1 base to trimming and J lost 7 bases, with 10 bases between them. CDR1 and CDR2 (germline): SGHVS, FNYEAQ. The CDR3 loop spans 14 amino acids. CDR3 sequence: CASSLGLESGELFF. CDR3 DNA: TGTGCCAGCAGCTTAGGTTTGGAAAGCGGGGAGCTGTTTTTT.

V usage is TRBV9 and J usage is TRBJ2-1; D is uncertain. CDR3 length: 12 residues. V shed 0 bases and J shed 7 bases, with 5 bases lying between them. CDR1 is SGDLS and CDR2 is YYNGEE in the germline V gene. In DNA form, the CDR3 reads TGTGCCAGCAGCGTAGGCACAAATGAGCAGTTCTTC. Translating gives CASSVGTNEQFF.

The gene calls are TRBV15 and TRBJ1-1; D is undetermined. CDR3 length: 13 amino acids. Germline CDR1 reads LNHNV; CDR2 reads YYDKDF (reference sequence). Deletions cut 3 bases from V and 1 base from J, with 6 bases between. In nucleotides, the CDR3 is TGTGCCACCAGCAGTAGCAGGAACACTGAAGCTTTCTTT. Encoded protein: CATSSSRNTEAFF.

The rearrangement joins TRBV7-9 to TRBJ1-1; no reliable D call. The germline V gene has CDR1 SEHNR and CDR2 FQNEAQ (reference sequence). V shed 1 base and J shed 4 bases, with 13 bases lying between them. The CDR3 runs to 15 residues. The CDR3 loop reads CASSLGHSGSTEAFF. The CDR3, as DNA: TGTGCCAGCAGCTTAGGACACTCCGGCAGCACTGAAGCTTTCTTT. The entire variable domain, with the rest obtained from reference TRBV7-9 and TRBJ1-1, is as follows: DTGVSQNPRHKITKRGQNVTFRCDPISEHNRLYWYRQTLGQGPEFLTYFQNEAQLEKSRLLSDRFSAERPKGSFSTLEIQRTEQGDSAMYLCASSLGHSGSTEAFFGQGTRLTVV.

The gene calls are TRBV9 and TRBJ2-7; D not certain. The CDR3 length is 16 residues. Germline V gives CDR1 SGDLS, CDR2 YYNGEE. Trimming shortened V by 4 bases and J by 4 bases, and 21 bases separated the two germline ends. This CDR3 reads CASSPQSAAGLYEQYF. In DNA form, the CDR3 reads TGTGCCAGCAGCCCCCAGAGCGCAGCCGGATTGTACGAGCAGTACTTC.